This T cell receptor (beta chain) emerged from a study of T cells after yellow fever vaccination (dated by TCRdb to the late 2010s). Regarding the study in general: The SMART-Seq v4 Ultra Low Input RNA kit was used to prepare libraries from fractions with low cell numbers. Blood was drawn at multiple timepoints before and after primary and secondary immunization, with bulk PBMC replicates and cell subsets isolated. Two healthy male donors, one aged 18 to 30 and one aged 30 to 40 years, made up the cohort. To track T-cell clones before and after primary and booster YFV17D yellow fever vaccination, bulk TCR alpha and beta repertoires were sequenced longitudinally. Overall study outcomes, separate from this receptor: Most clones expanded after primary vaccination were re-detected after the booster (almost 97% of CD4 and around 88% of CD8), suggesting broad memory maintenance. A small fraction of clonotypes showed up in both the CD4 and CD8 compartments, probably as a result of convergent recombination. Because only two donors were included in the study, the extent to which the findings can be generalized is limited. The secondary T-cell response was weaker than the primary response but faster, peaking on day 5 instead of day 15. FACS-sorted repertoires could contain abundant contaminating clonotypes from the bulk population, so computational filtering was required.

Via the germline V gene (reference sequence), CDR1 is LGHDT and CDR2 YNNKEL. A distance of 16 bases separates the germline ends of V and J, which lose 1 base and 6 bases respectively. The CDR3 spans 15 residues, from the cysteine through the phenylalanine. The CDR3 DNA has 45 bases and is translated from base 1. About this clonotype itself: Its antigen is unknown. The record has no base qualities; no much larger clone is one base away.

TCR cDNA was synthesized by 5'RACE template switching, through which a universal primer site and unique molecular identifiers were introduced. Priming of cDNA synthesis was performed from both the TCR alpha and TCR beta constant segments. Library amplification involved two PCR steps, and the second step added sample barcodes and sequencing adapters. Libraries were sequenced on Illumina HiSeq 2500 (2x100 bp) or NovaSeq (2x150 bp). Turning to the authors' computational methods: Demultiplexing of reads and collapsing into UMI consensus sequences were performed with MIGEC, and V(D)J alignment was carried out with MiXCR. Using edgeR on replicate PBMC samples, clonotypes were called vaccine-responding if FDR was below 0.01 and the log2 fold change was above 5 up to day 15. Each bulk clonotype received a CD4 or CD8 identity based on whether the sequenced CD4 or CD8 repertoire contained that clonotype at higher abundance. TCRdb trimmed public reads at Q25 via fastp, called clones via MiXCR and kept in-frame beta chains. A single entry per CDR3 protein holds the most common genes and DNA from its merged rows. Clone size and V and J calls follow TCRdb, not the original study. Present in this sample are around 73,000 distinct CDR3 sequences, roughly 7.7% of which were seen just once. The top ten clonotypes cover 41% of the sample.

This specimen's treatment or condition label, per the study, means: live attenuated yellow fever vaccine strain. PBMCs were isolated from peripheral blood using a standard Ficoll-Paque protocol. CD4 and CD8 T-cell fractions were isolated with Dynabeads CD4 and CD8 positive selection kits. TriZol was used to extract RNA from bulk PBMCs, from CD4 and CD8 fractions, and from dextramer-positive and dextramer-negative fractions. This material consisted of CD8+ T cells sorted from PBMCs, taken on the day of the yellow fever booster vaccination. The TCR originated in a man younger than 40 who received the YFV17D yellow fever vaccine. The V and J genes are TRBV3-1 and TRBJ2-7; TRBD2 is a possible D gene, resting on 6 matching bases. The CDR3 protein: CASSQGLAVDSEQYF. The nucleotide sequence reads TGTGCCAGCAGCCAAGGGTTAGCGGTAGACTCCGAGCAGTACTTC.